Below are 9 T cell receptor beta chains sequenced from a single sample in a study of T cells in Graves' hyperthyroidism and ophthalmopathy. What was amplified from RNA transcripts were TCR beta CDR3 regions. The primer set for the first-round RT-PCR of the TCR CDR3 was HTBI. MiXCR was run by TCRdb on the multiplex PCR reads, yielding one entry per CDR3 protein. This table holds some 380,000 distinct CDR3 sequences, roughly 14% found once. The sequenced material came from blood. The receptors stem from a young man with Graves' hyperthyroidism that later progressed to Graves' ophthalmopathy.

This clonotype has only a few counts. Here the CDR3 DNA reads TGCAGTGCTAGAGAGGGGAGCACAAATACAGATACGCAGTATTTT. Amino acid sequence: CSAREGSTNTDTQYF. The rearrangement joins TRBV20-1 to TRBJ2-3; TRBD2 is a possible D gene (5 bases). This CDR3 region has 15 residues. Germline CDR1 and CDR2: DFQATT and SNEGSKA (reference sequence). Trimming took off 0 bases at V and 3 bases at J, with 13 bases between the two ends.

This clonotype was observed a few times. This chain connects TRBV15 to TRBJ2-1; D may be TRBD1 (6 bases). V lost 5 bases, J lost 6 bases, and 20 bases lay in between. This CDR3 is built from 16 residues. Germline CDR1 reads LNHNV; CDR2 reads YYDKDF (reference sequence). DNA for the CDR3: TGTGCCACCAGCTCGACCCGGGCTCCCAGGGGCAATGAGCAGTTCTTC. It encodes CATSSTRAPRGNEQFF.

This clonotype was detected only a few times. The CDR3 DNA sequence: TGCGCCAGCAAACACGGGACTAGCGGGCTAAGCTCCTACAATGAGCAGTTCTTC. As protein: CASKHGTSGLSSYNEQFF. The chain is built from TRBV5-1 and TRBJ2-1; 12 positions agree with TRBD2. The CDR3 sequence is 18 residues long. Looked up from germline, CDR1 is SGHRS and CDR2 is YFSETQ. V trimming: 6 bases; J trimming: 0 bases; junction bases outside the gene matches: 10.

This clonotype was recorded a few times. This sequence joins TRBV5-6 and TRBJ1-1; unclear D gene. Trimming left V 0 bases short and J 1 base short, with 7 bases between. The germline gives CDR1 SGHDT, CDR2 YYEEEE. This CDR3 comprises 14 residues. The CDR3 here is CASSLEDGNTEAFF. For the CDR3, the DNA is TGTGCCAGCAGCTTGGAGGACGGGAACACTGAAGCTTTCTTT.

The V and J genes are TRBV18 and TRBJ1-3; D is perhaps TRBD1 (5 bases). Germline CDR1 and CDR2: KGHSH and LQKENI. V lost 3 bases and J 0 bases, leaving 12 bases between the germline ends. This CDR3 contains 16 residues. In nucleotides, the CDR3 is TGTGCCAGCTCACCTTCTCAGGGTACCTCTGGAAACACCATATATTTT. Protein: CASSPSQGTSGNTIYF.

At least ten counts were recorded for this clonotype. The chain combines TRBV11-2 with TRBJ2-4, with D hard to call. V lost 1 base to trimming and J lost 8 bases, with 6 bases between them. The CDR3 has 12 amino acids. Germline CDR1 reads SGHAT; CDR2 reads FQNNGV. The CDR3 nucleotides read TGTGCCAGCAGCTTAGGCCCGGACATTCAGTACTTC. Amino acid sequence: CASSLGPDIQYF.

The table lists this clonotype with many counts. The chain joins TRBV27 to TRBJ1-4; 10 positions match TRBD1. Losses at the gene ends were 7 bases for V and 10 bases for J; bases not matched to a gene: 9. This CDR3 has 14 residues. Germline lookup yields CDR1 MNHEY and CDR2 SMNVEV (reference sequence). CDR3 protein: CASTFGQGVGKLFF. CDR3 DNA sequence: TGTGCCAGCACCTTCGGACAGGGGGTAGGAAAACTGTTTTTT.

This clonotype occurred a few times. The chain recombines TRBV20-1 with TRBJ2-1; 14 bases line up with TRBD2. Looked up from germline, CDR1 is DFQATT and CDR2 is SNEGSKA (reference sequence). The CDR3 contains 18 residues. J gave up 10 bases and V 6 bases, and 20 bases lay outside the gene matches. CDR3 residues: CSADLNDGLAGGLWEQFF. CDR3 DNA sequence: TGCAGTGCCGACCTAAATGATGGACTAGCGGGGGGACTATGGGAGCAGTTCTTC.

This clonotype was detected only once. This may be a read error, as it is one base from a much larger clone. The rearrangement uses TRBV7-9 and TRBJ2-5; D is undetermined. There are 12 residues in the CDR3. V lost 7 bases and J lost 1, with 7 bases in between. Germline lookup yields CDR1 SEHNR and CDR2 FQNEAQ (reference sequence). The CDR3 region has the DNA TGTGCCAGCAAAAATGGCCAAGAGACCCAGTACTTC. It specifies CASKNGQETQYF.